This passage covers 17 T cell receptor beta chains from one sample sequenced in a study of blood T cells in healthy people across ages. Sample-barcoded 5' priming and a J-beta primer mix drove a second PCR of roughly 6 to 12 cycles. TCRdb independently ran MiXCR on the 5' RACE reads; one entry per CDR3 protein. The sample holds approximately 580,000 distinct CDR3 sequences, approximately 25% seen once. This sample also belongs to another study, concerning T cells of mothers and their children.

Sequences were obtained from blood. The source of these receptors is a boy aged 5-17 years in good health.

To note about this clonotype: One junction end does not reproduce the germline sequence, and a read error may be involved. J is TRBJ1-2 and V is TRBV29-1; no clear D gene. The germline gives CDR1 SQVTM, CDR2 ANQGSEA. The CDR3 spans 11 residues. In DNA form, the CDR3 reads TGCAGCGTTGACCTGGGCTATGGCCACACCTTC. The encoded protein is CSVDLGYGHTF.

The chain uses TRBV4-1 and TRBJ2-6; D not certain. Trimming took off 0 bases at V and 0 bases at J, with 9 bases between the two ends. Looked up from germline, CDR1 is MGHRA and CDR2 is YSYEKL. The CDR3 is 17 amino acids. CDR3 DNA sequence: TGCGCCAGCAGCCAAGATCCCCACAGCTCTGGGGCCAACGTCCTGACTTTC. This encodes CASSQDPHSSGANVLTF.

The sample holds a few counts of this clonotype. The CDR3, as DNA: TGTGCCAGCAGAGCGGGGGAAGGAATGCCAGCCAAAAACATTCAGTACTTC. As protein: CASRAGEGMPAKNIQYF. The chain couples TRBV7-2 to TRBJ2-4; 8 bases match TRBD2. Germline V CDR1 and CDR2: SGHTA, FQGNSA. The CDR3 consists of 17 residues. V trimming: 6 bases; J trimming: 0 bases; junction bases outside the gene matches: 10.

About this clonotype itself: At one end the junction does not follow the germline gene, possibly because of a read error. The V gene is TRBV28, the J gene TRBJ1-5; 7 positions agree with TRBD1. The CDR3 loop spans 13 amino acids. The germline V gene encodes CDR1 MDHEN and CDR2 SYDVKM. The CDR3 DNA is TGTGCCAGCAAGGGACAGTACAATCAGCCTCAGCATTTT. Translating gives CASKGQYNQPQHF.

The gene calls are TRBV7-9 and TRBJ2-3; 11 positions agree with TRBD2. The CDR3 length is 15 residues. Losses at the gene ends were 5 bases for V and 4 bases for J; bases not matched to a gene: 5. The germline V gene encodes CDR1 SEHNR and CDR2 FQNEAQ (reference sequence). In nucleotides, the CDR3 is TGTGCCAGCAGCCAAAGGACTAGCGGGTCAGATACGCAGTATTTT. Translated, it gives CASSQRTSGSDTQYF.

This clonotype was seen only a few times. A junction boundary mismatches the germline segment, possibly from a read error. The chain has TRBV20-1 and TRBJ2-1, with D perhaps given as TRBD1 or TRBD2 (5 bases each). The CDR3 is 14 amino acids. CDR1 is DFQATT and CDR2 is SNEGSKA in the germline V gene (reference sequence). The CDR3 region is CSARAGDVAEAQLF. The CDR3 bases are TGCAGTGCTAGGGCTGGGGACGTGGCCGAGGCGCAGCTCTTC.

This clonotype was counted only a few times. Its ends do not fully match the called genes, so a read error is possible. This sequence joins TRBV3-1 and TRBJ1-4; the D is unclear. This CDR3 is built from 11 residues. In germline, CDR1 is LGHDT, CDR2 YNNKEL (reference sequence). CDR3 amino acids: CVSSPGTGLFF. The CDR3, as DNA: TGTGTCAGCAGCCCTGGAACGGGACTGTTTTTT.

This chain joins TRBV29-1 and TRBJ2-5, with D perhaps being TRBD1 or TRBD2 (5 bases each). Germline V gene lookup returns CDR1 SQVTM and CDR2 ANQGSEA. This CDR3 has 17 amino acids. The V gene lost 0 bases and the J gene lost 0 bases, with 17 bases spanning the gap. CDR3 region: CSVEDFSPGTDQETQYF. DNA of the CDR3: TGCAGCGTTGAAGATTTTTCCCCTGGGACGGACCAAGAGACCCAGTACTTC.

The CDR3 DNA reads TGTGCCATCGCCGAGACTAGCAATGAGCAGTTCTTC. Amino acid sequence: CAIAETSNEQFF. The chain carries TRBV10-3 and TRBJ2-5; possible D gene TRBD2, 6 bases. The J call is uncertain, as TRBJ2-1 better fits the DNA end. The germline V gene encodes CDR1 ENHRY and CDR2 SYGVKD. The CDR3 loop spans 12 amino acids.

This clonotype appeared a few times. The chain links TRBV20-1 to TRBJ2-4, with TRBD1 as a possible D gene (6 bases). This CDR3 contains 16 residues. Germline CDR1 reads DFQATT; CDR2 reads SNEGSKA (reference sequence). Trimming removed 3 bases from V and 1 base from J, with 16 bases in between. The CDR3 DNA follows: TGCAGTGCTAGTAGTAGTTTCGACAGGGCCAAAAACATTCAGTACTTC. Protein product: CSASSSFDRAKNIQYF.

This clonotype appeared a single time. This may be a read error, as it is one base from a much larger clone. The chain couples TRBV6-2 or TRBV6-3 to TRBJ2-7, with D maybe TRBD1 (5 bases). Per germline, CDR1 MNHEY and CDR2 SVGEGT. CDR3 length equals 13 residues. The V end lost 4 bases, the J end lost 1 base, and 8 bases lay between the germline ends. CDR3 sequence: CASSFRQSYEQYF. For the CDR3, the DNA is TGTGCCAGCAGTTTCCGACAGTCCTACGAGCAGTACTTC.

This chain connects TRBV21-1 to TRBJ2-7. TRBV21-1 is a documented pseudogene. The length of the CDR3 is 14 residues. The CDR3 protein is CASTVVGGPYEQYF. The CDR3 coding sequence is TGTGCCAGCACTGTCGTGGGAGGGCCCTACGAGCAGTACTTC.

This clonotype came up a few times. The chain's CDR3 is CSAFRGGNEQFF. The CDR3 DNA follows: TGCAGTGCTTTCAGGGGGGGAAATGAGCAGTTCTTC. V is TRBV20-1 and J is TRBJ2-5; tentatively, D is TRBD1 or TRBD2 (7 bases each). The DNA end is a closer match to TRBJ2-1, so the J assignment may be wrong. Germline V gene data show CDR1 as DFQATT and CDR2 as SNEGSKA (reference sequence). The CDR3 totals 12 residues.

This clonotype was seen only a few times. V and J are TRBV7-2 and TRBJ2-1; 13 bases are a match to TRBD2. Germline values: CDR1 SGHTA, CDR2 FQGNSA. The V and J ends lost 4 bases and 13 bases, in that order; junction bases with no gene match: 7. This CDR3 has 14 amino acids. This CDR3 reads CASSSKRLAGGQFF. For the CDR3, the DNA is TGTGCCAGCAGCTCGAAGCGACTAGCGGGAGGCCAGTTCTTC. The full variable domain, its missing parts supplied by reference TRBV7-2 and TRBJ2-1, is GAGVSQSPSNKVTEKGKDVELRCDPISGHTALYWYRQSLGQGLEFLIYFQGNSAPDKSGLPSDRFSAERTGGSVSTLTIQRTQQEDSAVYLCASSSKRLAGGQFFGPGTRLTVL.

This clonotype was observed a few times. The rearrangement joins TRBV24-1 to TRBJ1-5, with 9 bases lining up with TRBD1. The V and J ends lost 6 bases and 2 bases, in that order; junction bases with no gene match: 4. The length of the CDR3 is 15 residues. In germline, CDR1 is KGHDR, CDR2 SFDVKD. The CDR3 bases are TGTGCCACCAGTTCACAGGGGGCCGGCAATCAGCCCCAGCATTTT. This encodes CATSSQGAGNQPQHF.

This chain uses TRBV5-1 with TRBJ2-1; TRBD2 agrees at 8 bases. Trimming took 0 bases from V and 1 from J; bases not matched to a gene: 3. From germline, CDR1 is SGHRS and CDR2 YFSETQ. The CDR3 has 16 residues. The CDR3 sequence is CASSLGRGGSYNEQFF. CDR3 nucleotides: TGCGCCAGCAGCTTGGGTCGGGGGGGATCCTACAATGAGCAGTTCTTC.

The V gene is TRBV5-1, the J gene TRBJ2-5, with D maybe TRBD1 (6 bases). The assigned J gene may be wrong: the sequence end matches TRBJ2-7 better. CDR3 length equals 14 residues. Germline V lookup: CDR1 SGHRS, CDR2 YFSETQ. This CDR3 reads CASSLTGQTYEQYF. CDR3 DNA: TGCGCCAGCAGCTTGACCGGACAGACCTACGAGCAGTACTTC.